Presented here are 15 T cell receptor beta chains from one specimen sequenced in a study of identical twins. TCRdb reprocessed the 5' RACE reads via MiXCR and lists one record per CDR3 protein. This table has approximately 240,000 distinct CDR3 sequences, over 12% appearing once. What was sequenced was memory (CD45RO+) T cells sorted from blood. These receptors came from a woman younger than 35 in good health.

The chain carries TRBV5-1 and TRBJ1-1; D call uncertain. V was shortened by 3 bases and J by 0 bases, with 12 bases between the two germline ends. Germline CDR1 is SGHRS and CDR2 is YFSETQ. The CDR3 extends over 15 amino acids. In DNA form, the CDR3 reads TGCGCCAGCAGCTATTCGACTGGGATGAACACTGAAGCTTTCTTT. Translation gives CASSYSTGMNTEAFF.

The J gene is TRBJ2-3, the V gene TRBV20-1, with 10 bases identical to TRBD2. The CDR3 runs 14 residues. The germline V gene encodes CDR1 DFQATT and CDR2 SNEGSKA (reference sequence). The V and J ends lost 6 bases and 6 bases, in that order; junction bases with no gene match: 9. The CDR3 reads CSALKREGKDTQYF. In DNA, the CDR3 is TGCAGTGCCTTGAAGCGGGAGGGAAAGGATACGCAGTATTTT.

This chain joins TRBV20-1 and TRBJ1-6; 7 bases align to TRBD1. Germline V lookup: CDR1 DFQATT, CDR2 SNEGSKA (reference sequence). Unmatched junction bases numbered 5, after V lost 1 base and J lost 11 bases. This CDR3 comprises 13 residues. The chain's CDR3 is CSARGQGGTPLHF. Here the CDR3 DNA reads TGCAGTGCTAGAGGTCAGGGGGGGACACCCCTCCACTTT.

The CDR3 nucleotides are TGCGGACCTGGGGCCAACGTCCTGACTTTC. Protein: CGPGANVLTF. V and J are TRBV29-1 and TRBJ2-6; no clear D gene. Germline loops: CDR1 SQVTM, CDR2 ANQGSEA. This CDR3 is built from 10 residues. Supplemented by reference TRBV29-1 and TRBJ2-6, the full variable domain reads SAVISQKPSRDICQRGTSLTIQCQVDSQVTMMFWYRQQPGQSLTLIATANQGSEATYESGFVIDKFPISRPNLTFSTLTVSNMSPEDSSIYLCGPGANVLTFGAGSRLTVL.

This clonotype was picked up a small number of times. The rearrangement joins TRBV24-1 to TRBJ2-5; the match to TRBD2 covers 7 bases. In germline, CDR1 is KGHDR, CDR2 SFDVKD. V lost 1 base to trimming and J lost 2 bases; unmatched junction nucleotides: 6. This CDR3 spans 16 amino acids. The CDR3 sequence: CATSDFHGRYQETQYF. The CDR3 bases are TGTGCCACCAGTGATTTTCACGGGAGGTATCAAGAGACCCAGTACTTC.

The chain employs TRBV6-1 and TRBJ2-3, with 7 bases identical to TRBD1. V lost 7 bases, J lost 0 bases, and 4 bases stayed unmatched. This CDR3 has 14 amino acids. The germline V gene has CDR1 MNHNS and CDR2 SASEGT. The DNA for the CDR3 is TGTGCCAGCAACAGGGGATCCAGCACAGATACGCAGTATTTT. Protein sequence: CASNRGSSTDTQYF.

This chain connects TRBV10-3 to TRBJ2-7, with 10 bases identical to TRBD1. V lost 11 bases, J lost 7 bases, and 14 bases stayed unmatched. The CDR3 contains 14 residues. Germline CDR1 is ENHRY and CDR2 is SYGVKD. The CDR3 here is CAARQDRGFLEQYF. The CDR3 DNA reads TGTGCCGCAAGACAGGACAGGGGGTTTCTGGAGCAGTACTTC.

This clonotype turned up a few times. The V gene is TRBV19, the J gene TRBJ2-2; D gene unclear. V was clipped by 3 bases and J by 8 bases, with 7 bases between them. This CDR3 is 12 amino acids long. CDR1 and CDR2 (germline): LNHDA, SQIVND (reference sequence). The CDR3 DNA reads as TGTGCCAGTAGTATGGCGCCTGGGGAGCTGTTTTTT. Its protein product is CASSMAPGELFF.

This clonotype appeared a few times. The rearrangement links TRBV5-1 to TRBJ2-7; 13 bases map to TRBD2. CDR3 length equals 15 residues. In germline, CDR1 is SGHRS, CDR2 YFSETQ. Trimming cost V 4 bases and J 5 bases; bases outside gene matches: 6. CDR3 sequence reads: CASSPGLAGDHEQYF. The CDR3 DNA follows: TGCGCCAGCAGCCCCGGACTAGCGGGAGACCACGAGCAGTACTTC.

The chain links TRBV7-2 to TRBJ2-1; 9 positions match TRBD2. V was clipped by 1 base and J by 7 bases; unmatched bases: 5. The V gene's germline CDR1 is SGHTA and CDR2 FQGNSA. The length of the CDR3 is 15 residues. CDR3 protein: CASSLDGTSSNEQFF. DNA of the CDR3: TGTGCCAGCAGCTTAGATGGGACTAGCTCAAATGAGCAGTTCTTC.

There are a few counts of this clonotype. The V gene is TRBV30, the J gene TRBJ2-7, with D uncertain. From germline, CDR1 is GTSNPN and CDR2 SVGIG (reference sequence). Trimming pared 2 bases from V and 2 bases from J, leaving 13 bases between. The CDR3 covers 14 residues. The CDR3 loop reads CAWSIGWGTYEQYF. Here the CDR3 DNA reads TGTGCCTGGAGTATCGGTTGGGGAACCTACGAGCAGTACTTC.

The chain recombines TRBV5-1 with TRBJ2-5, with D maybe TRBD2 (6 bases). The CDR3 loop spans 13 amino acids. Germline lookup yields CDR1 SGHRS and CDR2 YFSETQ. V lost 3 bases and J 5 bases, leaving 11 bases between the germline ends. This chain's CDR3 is CASSWDSLETQYF. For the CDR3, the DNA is TGCGCCAGCAGCTGGGACTCGCTCGAGACCCAGTACTTC.

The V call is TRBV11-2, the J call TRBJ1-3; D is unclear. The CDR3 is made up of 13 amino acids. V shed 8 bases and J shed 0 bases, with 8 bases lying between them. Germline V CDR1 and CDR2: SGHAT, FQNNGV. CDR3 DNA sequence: TGTGCCAGCCTAGCGAGCTCTGGAAACACCATATATTTT. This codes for CASLASSGNTIYF.

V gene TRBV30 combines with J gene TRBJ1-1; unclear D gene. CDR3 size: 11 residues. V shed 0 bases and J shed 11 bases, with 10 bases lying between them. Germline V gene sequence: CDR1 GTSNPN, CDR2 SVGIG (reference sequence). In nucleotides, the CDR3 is TGTGCCTGGAGTGTAGGGATGGGGGCTTTCTTT. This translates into CAWSVGMGAFF.

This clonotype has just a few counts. In nucleotides, the CDR3 is TGTGCCAGCAGCCGGGGACTAGCGGGAGGAGCGGGTGAGCAGTTCTTC. Its protein is CASSRGLAGGAGEQFF. The chain carries TRBV9 and TRBJ2-1; 15 positions agree with TRBD2. Germline CDR1 and CDR2: SGDLS and YYNGEE. V shed 4 bases and J 9 bases; nucleotides not matched to a gene: 8. The CDR3 extends over 16 amino acids.